One and the same sample provided the 9 T cell receptor beta chains below, sequenced in a study of T-cell memory formation after mild COVID-19. TCRdb re-derived calls from the 5' RACE reads in MiXCR, one entry per CDR3 protein. This table holds fewer than 400,000 distinct CDR3 sequences, around a sixth found once. Sequenced input: PBMCs or a T cell subset sorted from them (not recorded which). All receptors come from a man between 18 and 35 years old who had mild COVID-19 (a few samples of this study predate the infection). Cell type and time point are not known.

The table lists this clonotype with a few counts. The chain is built from TRBV5-1 and TRBJ2-1, with 12 bases identical to TRBD2. From germline, CDR1 is SGHRS and CDR2 YFSETQ. Trimming removed 0 bases from V and 10 bases from J; junction bases left unmatched: 5. The CDR3 has 15 residues. CDR3 nucleotide sequence: TGCGCCAGCAGCTTGGCTAGCGGGGGGGCCGGGGAGCAGTTCTTC. Translated: CASSLASGGAGEQFF.

The rearrangement links TRBV20-1 to TRBJ1-4; D is possibly TRBD1 (5 bases). Trimming cost V 0 bases and J 5 bases, with 13 bases left between them. This CDR3 has 15 amino acids. Germline CDR1 and CDR2: DFQATT and SNEGSKA (reference sequence). The CDR3: CSARDLGTANEKLFF. In nucleotides, the CDR3 is TGCAGTGCTAGAGATCTCGGGACCGCCAATGAAAAACTGTTTTTT.

CDR3 bases: TGTGCCAGCAGCGCCGGACAATTCTCTGGAAACACCATATATTTT. Encoded protein: CASSAGQFSGNTIYF. The chain couples TRBV6-5 to TRBJ1-3; tentative D call: TRBD1 (5 bases). There are 15 residues in the CDR3. Trimming took 6 bases from V and 0 from J, leaving 12 bases between them. Germline CDR1 MNHEY, CDR2 SVGAGI.

This clonotype was seen more than once but under ten times. V is TRBV7-3 and J is TRBJ2-1; 8 bases are a match to TRBD1. The CDR3 loop spans 16 amino acids. The ends lost 5 bases at V and 2 bases at J; junction bases unmatched: 8. Germline CDR1 and CDR2: SGHTA and FQGTGA. CDR3 loop: CASSLGQGEPYNEQFF. The CDR3 nucleotides read TGTGCCAGCAGCCTAGGACAGGGAGAGCCCTACAATGAGCAGTTCTTC.

This CDR3 is CASSRRGVEGNEQFF. Here the CDR3 DNA reads TGTGCCAGCAGTCGCAGGGGAGTTGAGGGCAATGAGCAGTTCTTC. V usage is TRBV12-3 or TRBV12-4 and J usage is TRBJ2-1; D is perhaps TRBD1 (6 bases). This CDR3 has 15 amino acids. Deletions cut 5 bases from V and 6 bases from J, with 17 bases between.

The rearrangement joins TRBV7-3 to TRBJ2-1; 8 positions agree with TRBD2. Germline loops: CDR1 SGHTA, CDR2 FQGTGA. V lost 5 bases and J lost 5; bases outside the gene matches: 5. This CDR3 is 14 amino acids long. The CDR3 loop reads CASSASGLDNEQFF. The CDR3 DNA reads as TGTGCCAGCAGCGCCTCGGGACTAGACAATGAGCAGTTCTTC.

The chain links TRBV9 to TRBJ2-2, with a weak D call TRBD2 (6 bases). V was trimmed by 1 base and J by 3 bases, leaving 10 bases between them. CDR3 size: 15 residues. CDR1 is SGDLS, CDR2 YYNGEE, per germline. The CDR3 nucleotides are TGTGCCAGCAGCGTACAGGAGGGTTACACCGGGGAGCTGTTTTTT. The encoded protein is CASSVQEGYTGELFF.

This clonotype was found once. This chain joins TRBV4-1 and TRBJ1-2; D gene ambiguous. The CDR3 runs 14 residues. V was trimmed by 1 base and J by 5 bases, leaving 11 bases between them. Germline V CDR1 and CDR2: MGHRA, YSYEKL. The CDR3 DNA reads as TGCGCCAGCAGCCAAGGTGGCGGGCTTTATGGCTACACCTTC. It encodes CASSQGGGLYGYTF.

The table lists this clonotype with a few counts. The chain recombines TRBV7-9 with TRBJ1-2; 9 bases line up with TRBD1. The V gene end was trimmed by 5 bases and the J gene end by 4 bases; junction bases not matched to a gene: 14. The CDR3 spans 17 residues. Germline values: CDR1 SEHNR, CDR2 FQNEAQ (reference sequence). Here the CDR3 reads CASSRIMTGGSGYGYTF. Here the CDR3 DNA reads TGTGCCAGCAGCCGTATCATGACAGGGGGGAGCGGCTATGGCTACACCTTC.